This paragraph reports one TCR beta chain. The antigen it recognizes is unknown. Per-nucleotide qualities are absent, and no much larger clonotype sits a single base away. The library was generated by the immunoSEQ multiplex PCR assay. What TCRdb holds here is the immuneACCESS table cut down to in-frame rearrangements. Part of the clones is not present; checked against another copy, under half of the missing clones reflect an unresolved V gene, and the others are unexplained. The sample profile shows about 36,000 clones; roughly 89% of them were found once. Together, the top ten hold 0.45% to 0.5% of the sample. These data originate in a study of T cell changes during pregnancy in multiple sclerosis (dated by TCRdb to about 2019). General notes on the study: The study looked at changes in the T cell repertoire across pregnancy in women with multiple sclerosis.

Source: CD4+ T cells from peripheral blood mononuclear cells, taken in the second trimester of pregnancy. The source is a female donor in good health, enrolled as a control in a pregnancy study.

This receptor carries the CDR3 CASRSRSAGIPIQYF. The DNA is as follows: TGTGCCAGCAGAAGTCGATCAGCGGGTATCCCGATTCAGTACTTC. This receptor chain uses TRBV6-5 and TRBJ2-4, and TRBD2 may be the D gene, going by 6 matching bases. V gives up 6 bases and J gives up 10 bases, and the segment between their germline ends measures 22 bases. CDR1 and CDR2 are drawn from the germline V gene: MNHEY, SVGAGI. The cysteine opens and the phenylalanine closes a CDR3 of 15 amino acids. Of all the DNA, just the CDR3 is kept, 45 bases in frame from base 1.